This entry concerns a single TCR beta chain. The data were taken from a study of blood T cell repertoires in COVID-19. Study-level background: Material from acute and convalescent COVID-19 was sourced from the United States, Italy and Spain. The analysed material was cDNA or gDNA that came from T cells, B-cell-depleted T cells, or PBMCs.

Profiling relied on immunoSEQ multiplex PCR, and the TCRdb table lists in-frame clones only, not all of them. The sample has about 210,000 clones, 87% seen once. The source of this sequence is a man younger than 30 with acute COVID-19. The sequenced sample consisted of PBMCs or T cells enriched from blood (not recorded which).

CDR3 nucleotide sequence: TGTGCCAGCAGCCTCGCCGGGGCTAGCGGATCCTACAATGAGCAGTTCTTC. The encoded protein is CASSLAGASGSYNEQFF. V gene TRBV28 combines with J gene TRBJ2-1; 7 nucleotides agree with TRBD2. CDR1 and CDR2 from the germline V gene are MDHEN and SYDVKM. This CDR3 has 17 amino acids. J was trimmed by 1 base and V by 6 bases; bases with no gene match: 12.